This TCR beta chain is from a study of blood T cell repertoires in COVID-19. Background on the study: Sites across the United States, Italy and Spain contributed samples from acute and convalescent COVID-19. The cDNA or gDNA used as material had been derived from T cells, B-cell-depleted T cells, or PBMCs.

Per the germline V gene, CDR1 is SNHLY and CDR2 is FYNNEI. This CDR3 is 14 amino acids long. V was clipped by 6 bases and J by 2 bases; unmatched bases: 7. TCRdb's table, derived via immunoSEQ multiplex PCR, lists solely in-frame clones and lacks some. The sample has about 310,000 clones, roughly 87% seen once; the top ten hold 8% to 9%. This clonotype was obtained from a woman younger than 30 who had recovered from COVID-19. The chain combines TRBV2 with TRBJ2-7; 7 nucleotides line up with TRBD2. Sequencing used PBMCs or T cells enriched from blood (not recorded which). The CDR3 DNA reads TGTGCCAGCAGAGGCGGGAGCCACACCTACGAGCAGTACTTC. Residues: CASRGGSHTYEQYF.